This T cell receptor (beta chain) was found in a study of liver allograft versus peripheral blood T cells. Across the study: The study compared liver allograft T cell receptor repertoires against peripheral blood repertoires of liver transplant recipients. Regarding the study as a whole: Repertoires of T cell receptors in liver allografts reportedly differed from peripheral blood repertoires.

The germline V gene has CDR1 DFQATT and CDR2 SNEGSKA (reference sequence). V shed 6 bases, J shed 4 bases, and the junction held 8 bases outside the gene matches. This CDR3 is 13 amino acids long. TCRdb used MiXCR to reprocess the reads, holding one entry per CDR3 protein. This sample has 6,600 or so distinct CDR3 sequences, with 17% found just once. For this clonotype: Its cognate antigen is unknown.

The sequence derives from a human patient who had a liver transplant. Some of the T cells might come from the graft donor. The chain links TRBV20-1 to TRBJ1-1, with TRBD1 matching 7 bases. In nucleotides, the CDR3 is TGCAGTGCCAACAGGGGCGCGAGCACTGAAGCTTTCTTT. Translating gives CSANRGASTEAFF.